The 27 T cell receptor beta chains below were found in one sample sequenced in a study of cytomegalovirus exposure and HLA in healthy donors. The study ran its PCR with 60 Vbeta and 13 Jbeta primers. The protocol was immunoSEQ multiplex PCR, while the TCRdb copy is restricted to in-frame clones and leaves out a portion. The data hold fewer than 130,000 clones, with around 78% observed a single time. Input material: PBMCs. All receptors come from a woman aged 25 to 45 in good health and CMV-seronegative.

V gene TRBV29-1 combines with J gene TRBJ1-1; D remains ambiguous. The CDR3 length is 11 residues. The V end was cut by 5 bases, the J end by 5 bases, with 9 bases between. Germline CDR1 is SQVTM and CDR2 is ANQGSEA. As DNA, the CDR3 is TGCAGCGTTTTTTCAGGAACTGAAGCTTTCTTT. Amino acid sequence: CSVFSGTEAFF.

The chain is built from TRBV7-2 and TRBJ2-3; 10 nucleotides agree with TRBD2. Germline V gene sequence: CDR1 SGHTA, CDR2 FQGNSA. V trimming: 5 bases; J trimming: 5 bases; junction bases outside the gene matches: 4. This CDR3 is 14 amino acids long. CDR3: CASSPLAGGDTQYF. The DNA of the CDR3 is TGTGCCAGCAGCCCCTTAGCGGGAGGAGATACGCAGTATTTT.

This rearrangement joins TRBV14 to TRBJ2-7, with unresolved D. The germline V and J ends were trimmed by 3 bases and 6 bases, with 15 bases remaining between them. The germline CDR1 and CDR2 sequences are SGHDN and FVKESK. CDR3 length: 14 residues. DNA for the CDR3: TGTGCCAGCAGCCAGCAGCTACGAACGGGCGAGCAGTACTTC. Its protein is CASSQQLRTGEQYF.

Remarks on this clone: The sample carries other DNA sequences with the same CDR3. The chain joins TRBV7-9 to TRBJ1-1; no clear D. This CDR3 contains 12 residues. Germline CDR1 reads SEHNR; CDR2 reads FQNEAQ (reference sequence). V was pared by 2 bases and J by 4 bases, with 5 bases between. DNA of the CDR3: TGTGCCAGCAGCTTAAGCGGCACTGAAGCTTTCTTT. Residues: CASSLSGTEAFF.

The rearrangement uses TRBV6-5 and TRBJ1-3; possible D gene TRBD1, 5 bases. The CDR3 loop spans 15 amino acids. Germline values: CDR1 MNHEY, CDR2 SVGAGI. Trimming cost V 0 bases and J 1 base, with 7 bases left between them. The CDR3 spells CASSYSPGSGNTIYF. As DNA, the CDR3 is TGTGCCAGCAGTTACTCCCCAGGGTCTGGAAACACCATATATTTT.

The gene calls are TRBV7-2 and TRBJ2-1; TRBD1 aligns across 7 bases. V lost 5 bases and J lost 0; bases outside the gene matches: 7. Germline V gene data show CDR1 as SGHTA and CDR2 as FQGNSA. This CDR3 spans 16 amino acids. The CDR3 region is CASSPEGAVSYNEQFF. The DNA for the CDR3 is TGTGCCAGCAGCCCCGAGGGGGCGGTCTCCTACAATGAGCAGTTCTTC.

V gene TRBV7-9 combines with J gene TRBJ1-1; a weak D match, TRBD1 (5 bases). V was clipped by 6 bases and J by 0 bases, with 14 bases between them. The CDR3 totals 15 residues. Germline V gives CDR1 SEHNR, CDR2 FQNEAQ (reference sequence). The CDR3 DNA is TGTGCCAGCAGGGGGCAGGGAACCATGAACACTGAAGCTTTCTTT. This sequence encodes CASRGQGTMNTEAFF.

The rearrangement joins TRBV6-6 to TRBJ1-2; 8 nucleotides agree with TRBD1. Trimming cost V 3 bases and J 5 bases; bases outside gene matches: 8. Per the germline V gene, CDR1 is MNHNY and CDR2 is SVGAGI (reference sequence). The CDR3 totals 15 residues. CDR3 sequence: CASSYPGTGLYGYTF. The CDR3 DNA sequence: TGTGCCAGCAGTTATCCCGGGACAGGCCTTTATGGCTACACCTTC.

Here the CDR3 DNA reads TGTGCCAGCAGGGACTCCAACCTCAACACCGGGGAGCTGTTTTTT. This encodes CASRDSNLNTGELFF. J is TRBJ2-2 and V is TRBV6-6, with D possibly matching TRBD2 (5 bases). The CDR3 is 15 amino acids. V gave up 6 bases and J gave up 2 bases, with 13 bases separating them. Germline V gene data show CDR1 as MNHNY and CDR2 as SVGAGI (reference sequence).

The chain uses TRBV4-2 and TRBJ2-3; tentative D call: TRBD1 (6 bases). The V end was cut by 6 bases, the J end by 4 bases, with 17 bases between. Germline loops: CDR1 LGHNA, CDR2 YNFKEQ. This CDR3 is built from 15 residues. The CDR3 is CASRRGGGGPDTQYF. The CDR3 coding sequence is TGTGCCAGCAGAAGAGGGGGTGGCGGGCCAGATACGCAGTATTTT.

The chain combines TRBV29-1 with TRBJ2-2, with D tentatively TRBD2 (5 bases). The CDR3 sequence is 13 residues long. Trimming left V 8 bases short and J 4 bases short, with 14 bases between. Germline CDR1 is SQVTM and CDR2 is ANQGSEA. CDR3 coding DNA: TGCAGCATCCTGCTCACTAGCACCGGGGAGCTGTTTTTT. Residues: CSILLTSTGELFF.

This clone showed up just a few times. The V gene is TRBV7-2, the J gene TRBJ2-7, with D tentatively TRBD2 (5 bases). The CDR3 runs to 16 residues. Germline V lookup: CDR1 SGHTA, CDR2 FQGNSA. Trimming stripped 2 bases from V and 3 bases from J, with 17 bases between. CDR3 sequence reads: CASSLNPGGWSYEQYF. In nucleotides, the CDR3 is TGTGCCAGCAGCTTAAATCCGGGCGGGTGGAGCTACGAGCAGTACTTC.

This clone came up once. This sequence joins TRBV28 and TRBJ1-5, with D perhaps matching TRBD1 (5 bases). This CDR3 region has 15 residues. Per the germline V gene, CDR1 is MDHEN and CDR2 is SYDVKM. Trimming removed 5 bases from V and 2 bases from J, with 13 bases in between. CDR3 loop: CASSPPGSGNQPQHF. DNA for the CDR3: TGTGCCAGCAGTCCACCAGGGTCGGGCAATCAGCCCCAGCATTTT.

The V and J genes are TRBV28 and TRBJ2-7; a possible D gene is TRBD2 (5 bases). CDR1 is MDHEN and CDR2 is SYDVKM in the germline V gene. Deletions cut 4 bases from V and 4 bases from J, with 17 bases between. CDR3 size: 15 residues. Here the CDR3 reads CASSSPNSGKYEQYF. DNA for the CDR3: TGTGCCAGCAGTTCACCGAATTCGGGAAAATACGAGCAGTACTTC.

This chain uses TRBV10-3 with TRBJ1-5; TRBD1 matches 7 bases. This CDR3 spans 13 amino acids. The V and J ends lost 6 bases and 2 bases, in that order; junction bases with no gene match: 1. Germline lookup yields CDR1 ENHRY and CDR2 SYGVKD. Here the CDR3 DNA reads TGTGCCATCAGCGGGACAGGCAATCAGCCCCAGCATTTT. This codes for CAISGTGNQPQHF.

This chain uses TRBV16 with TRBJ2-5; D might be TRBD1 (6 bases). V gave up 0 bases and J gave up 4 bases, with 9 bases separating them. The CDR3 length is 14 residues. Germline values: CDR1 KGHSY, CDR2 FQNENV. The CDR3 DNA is TGTGCCAGCAGCCAATCGTTAGGGGGAGAGACCCAGTACTTC. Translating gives CASSQSLGGETQYF.

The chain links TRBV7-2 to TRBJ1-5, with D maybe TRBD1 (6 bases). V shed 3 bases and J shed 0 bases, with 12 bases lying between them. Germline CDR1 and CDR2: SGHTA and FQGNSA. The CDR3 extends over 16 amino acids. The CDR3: CASSFGTRYSNQPQHF. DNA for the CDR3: TGTGCCAGCAGCTTTGGGACAAGATATAGCAATCAGCCCCAGCATTTT.

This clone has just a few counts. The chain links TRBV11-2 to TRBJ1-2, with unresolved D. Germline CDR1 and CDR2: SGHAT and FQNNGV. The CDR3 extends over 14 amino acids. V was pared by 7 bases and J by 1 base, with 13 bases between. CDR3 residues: CASTSRLLNYGYTF. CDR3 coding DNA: TGTGCCAGCACCTCTCGGTTACTTAACTATGGCTACACCTTC.

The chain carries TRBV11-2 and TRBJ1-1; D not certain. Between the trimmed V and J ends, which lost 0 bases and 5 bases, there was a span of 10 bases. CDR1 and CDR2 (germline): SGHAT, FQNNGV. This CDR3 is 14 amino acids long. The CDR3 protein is CASSLEYFGTEAFF. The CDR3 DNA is TGTGCCAGCAGCTTAGAGTATTTCGGGACTGAAGCTTTCTTT.

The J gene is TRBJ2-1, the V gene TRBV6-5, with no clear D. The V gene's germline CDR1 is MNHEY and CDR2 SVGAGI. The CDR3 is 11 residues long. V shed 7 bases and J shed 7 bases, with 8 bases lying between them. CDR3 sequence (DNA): TGTGCCAGCACAACCGGGAATGAGCAGTTCTTC. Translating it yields CASTTGNEQFF.

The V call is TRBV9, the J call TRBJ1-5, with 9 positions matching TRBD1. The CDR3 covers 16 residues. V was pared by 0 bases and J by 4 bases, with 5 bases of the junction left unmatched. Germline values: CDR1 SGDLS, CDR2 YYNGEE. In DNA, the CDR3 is TGTGCCAGCAGCGTAGGCGGGACAGGGCATAATCAGCCCCAGCATTTT. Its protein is CASSVGGTGHNQPQHF. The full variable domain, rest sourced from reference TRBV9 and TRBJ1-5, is DSGVTQTPKHLITATGQRVTLRCSPRSGDLSVYWYQQSLDQGLQFLIQYYNGEERAKGNILERFSAQQFPDLHSELNLSSLELGDSALYFCASSVGGTGHNQPQHFGDGTRLSIL.

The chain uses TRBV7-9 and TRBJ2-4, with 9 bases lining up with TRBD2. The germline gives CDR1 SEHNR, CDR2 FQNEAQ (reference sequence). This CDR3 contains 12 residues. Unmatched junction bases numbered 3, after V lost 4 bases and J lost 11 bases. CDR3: CASSYAGGFQYF. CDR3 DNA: TGTGCCAGCAGCTATGCGGGGGGGTTTCAGTACTTC.

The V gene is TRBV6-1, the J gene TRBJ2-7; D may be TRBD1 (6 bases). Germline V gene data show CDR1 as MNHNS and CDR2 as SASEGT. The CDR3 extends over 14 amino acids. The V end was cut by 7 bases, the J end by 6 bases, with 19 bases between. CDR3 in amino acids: CASTRRTGLSEQYF. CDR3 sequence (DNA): TGTGCCAGCACCCGCCGAACAGGGTTAAGCGAGCAGTACTTC.

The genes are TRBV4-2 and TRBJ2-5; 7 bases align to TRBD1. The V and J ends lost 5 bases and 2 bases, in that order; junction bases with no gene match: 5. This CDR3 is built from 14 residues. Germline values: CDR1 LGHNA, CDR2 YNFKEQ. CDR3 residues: CASSSSTGQETQYF. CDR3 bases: TGTGCCAGCAGCTCCTCGACAGGGCAAGAGACCCAGTACTTC.

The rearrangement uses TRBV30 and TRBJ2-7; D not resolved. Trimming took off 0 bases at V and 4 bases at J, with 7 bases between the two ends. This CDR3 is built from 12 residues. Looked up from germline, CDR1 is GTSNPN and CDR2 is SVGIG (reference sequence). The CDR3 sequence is CAWSVGPYEQYF. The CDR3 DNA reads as TGTGCCTGGAGTGTCGGTCCGTACGAGCAGTACTTC.

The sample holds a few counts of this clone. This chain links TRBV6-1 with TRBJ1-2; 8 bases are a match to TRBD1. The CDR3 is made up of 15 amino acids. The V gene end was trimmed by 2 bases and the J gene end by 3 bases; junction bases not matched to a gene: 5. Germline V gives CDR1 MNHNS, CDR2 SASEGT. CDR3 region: CASSEFAGQDYGYTF. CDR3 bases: TGTGCCAGCAGTGAATTCGCGGGACAGGACTATGGCTACACCTTC.

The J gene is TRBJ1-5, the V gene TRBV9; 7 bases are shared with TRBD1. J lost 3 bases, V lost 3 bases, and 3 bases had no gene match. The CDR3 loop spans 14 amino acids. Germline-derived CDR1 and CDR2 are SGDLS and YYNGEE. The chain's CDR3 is CASSATGYNQPQHF. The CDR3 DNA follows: TGTGCCAGCAGCGCGACAGGGTACAATCAGCCCCAGCATTTT. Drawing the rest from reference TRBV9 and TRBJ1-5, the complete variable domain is DSGVTQTPKHLITATGQRVTLRCSPRSGDLSVYWYQQSLDQGLQFLIQYYNGEERAKGNILERFSAQQFPDLHSELNLSSLELGDSALYFCASSATGYNQPQHFGDGTRLSIL.